This T cell receptor beta chain emerged from a study of cytomegalovirus exposure and HLA in healthy donors. Study findings and constraints: First-cohort TCR clusters were later found to tend to co-occur in the 90 to 150 validation repertoires. The classifier reportedly diagnosed cytomegalovirus status with high specificity and sensitivity. Listed as cytomegalovirus-associated were 150 or so TCR beta chains.

J gave up 2 bases and V 5 bases, and 3 bases lay outside the gene matches. Germline loops: CDR1 SQVTM, CDR2 ANQGSEA. The CDR3 has 14 residues. Data came from immunoSEQ multiplex PCR; TCRdb stores just in-frame clones and leaves some out. The sample lists over 110,000 clones, approximately 86% occurring once. As concerns this clone: The target antigen is unknown.

The sequencing sample was made of PBMCs. The clonotype originates from a man younger than 35 in good health and CMV-seropositive. The chain combines TRBV29-1 with TRBJ2-6; 7 nucleotides agree with TRBD1. CDR3 sequence: CSVFQGAGANVLTF. In DNA, the CDR3 is TGCAGCGTTTTTCAGGGGGCTGGGGCCAACGTCCTGACTTTC.